This entry features one T cell receptor (beta chain) sequence. Its antigen is unknown. Using a J-beta primer mix together with a sample-barcoded 5' primer, a second PCR was run for about 6 to 12 cycles. Each cDNA molecule, via a template-switch adaptor with 12 random nucleotides, was tagged. TCRdb processed the 5' RACE reads anew with MiXCR; each CDR3 protein has one entry. This sample has about 1.6 million distinct CDR3 sequences, with about 35% found just once. V lost 5 bases to trimming and J lost 4 bases, with 22 bases between them. The CDR3 contains 17 residues. Germline loops: CDR1 SGHVS, CDR2 FNYEAQ. This record comes from a study of blood T cells in healthy people across ages. Donors were healthy Caucasian individuals from Russia aged about 6 to 90. General study points: Diversity estimated from one million T cells was considered an underestimate.

The V gene is TRBV7-6, the J gene TRBJ2-3, with D perhaps being TRBD1 or TRBD2 (7 bases each). Source material: blood. The sequence came from a woman in her twenties or thirties in good health. In nucleotides, the CDR3 is TGTGCCAGCAGCCTATCCCCCCAGGGGGGGTGGGCAGATACGCAGTATTTT. Translating gives CASSLSPQGGWADTQYF. Combining the CDR3 with reference TRBV7-6 and TRBJ2-3 gives the whole variable domain GAGVSQSPRYKVTKRGQDVALRCDPISGHVSLYWYRQALGQGPEFLTYFNYEAQQDKSGLPNDRFSAERPEGSISTLTIQRTEQRDSAMYRCASSLSPQGGWADTQYFGPGTRLTVL.